One and the same sample provided the 21 T cell receptor beta chains below, sequenced in a study of cytomegalovirus exposure and HLA in healthy donors. The study ran its PCR with 60 Vbeta and 13 Jbeta primers. The data were produced by immunoSEQ multiplex PCR, yet TCRdb's version contains in-frame clones alone and is incomplete. The sample consists of about 210,000 clones, about four fifths of them appearing once. Sequenced material: PBMCs. The receptors stem from a woman between 45 and 60 years old in good health and CMV-seropositive.

The CDR3 region has the DNA TGTGCCTGGAGCATCGGGGTTTCGAACTATGGCTACACCTTC. Translating gives CAWSIGVSNYGYTF. J is TRBJ1-2 and V is TRBV30; no clear D gene. With 3 bases removed from V and 2 bases from J, the gap between germline ends came to 13 bases. Germline lookup yields CDR1 GTSNPN and CDR2 SVGIG (reference sequence). The CDR3 runs to 14 residues.

The chain has TRBV19 and TRBJ2-6; 7 bases are shared with TRBD1. Losses at the gene ends were 4 bases for V and 3 bases for J; bases not matched to a gene: 3. Germline loops: CDR1 LNHDA, CDR2 SQIVND (reference sequence). This CDR3 has 15 residues. CDR3 DNA: TGTGCCAGTAGTACCCAGGGGGTTGGGGCCAACGTCCTGACTTTC. This sequence encodes CASSTQGVGANVLTF.

This chain uses TRBV21-1 with TRBJ2-1; the listed D gene, TRBD1, was not tested against the DNA. TRBV21-1 is noted as a pseudogene. This CDR3 contains 16 residues. CDR3 in amino acids: CASSKNGTGAGNEQFF. The CDR3 region has the DNA TGTGCCAGCAGCAAAAATGGCACAGGGGCAGGGAATGAGCAGTTCTTC.

CDR3 nucleotides: TGCGCCAGCACGGGAGTTGGAAACACCATATATTTT. Amino acids: CASTGVGNTIYF. This chain connects TRBV5-1 to TRBJ1-3; no clear D gene. Germline-derived CDR1 and CDR2 are SGHRS and YFSETQ. The CDR3 extends over 12 amino acids. The V gene lost 6 bases and the J gene lost 3 bases, with 7 bases spanning the gap.

The chain uses TRBV7-9 and TRBJ1-5; 9 positions agree with TRBD1. The CDR3 totals 14 residues. The V segment lost 3 bases and the J segment 4 bases; nucleotides outside the gene matches: 1. Per germline, CDR1 SEHNR and CDR2 FQNEAQ (reference sequence). The CDR3 DNA reads TGTGCCAGCAGCTTGGGACAGGGTAATCAGCCCCAGCATTTT. It specifies CASSLGQGNQPQHF.

This rearrangement joins TRBV6-6 to TRBJ2-2, with 8 bases that match TRBD1. Trimming removed 8 bases from V and 7 bases from J; junction bases left unmatched: 6. Germline values: CDR1 MNHNY, CDR2 SVGAGI (reference sequence). The length of the CDR3 is 13 residues. The CDR3 spells CASRTGSGGELFF. CDR3 nucleotides: TGTGCCAGCCGGACAGGGAGTGGCGGGGAGCTGTTTTTT.

The table lists this clone with a few counts. This CDR3 is also generated by other DNA sequences in the sample. The chain carries TRBV5-1 and TRBJ2-1, with D tentatively TRBD2 (6 bases). Deletions cut 0 bases from V and 7 bases from J, with 20 bases between. The CDR3 sequence is 17 residues long. From germline, CDR1 is SGHRS and CDR2 YFSETQ. The CDR3 here is CASSLGLLARGGNEQFF. CDR3 in DNA: TGCGCCAGCAGCTTGGGTTTACTGGCCCGGGGAGGTAATGAGCAGTTCTTC. Filled out from reference TRBV5-1 and TRBJ2-1, the complete variable domain reads KAGVTQTPRYLIKTRGQQVTLSCSPISGHRSVSWYQQTPGQGLQFLFEYFSETQRNKGNFPGRFSGRQFSNSRSEMNVSTLELGDSALYLCASSLGLLARGGNEQFFGPGTRLTVL.

The J gene is TRBJ2-7, the V gene TRBV7-8; 9 bases map to TRBD1. The trim removed 1 base at V and 8 bases at J, leaving 6 bases unmatched. The CDR3 has 14 residues. Germline-derived CDR1 and CDR2 are SGHVS and FQNEAQ. The CDR3 loop reads CASSLVTGGFQQYF. The CDR3 region has the DNA TGTGCCAGCAGCTTAGTAACAGGGGGCTTCCAGCAGTACTTC. Supplemented by reference TRBV7-8 and TRBJ2-7, the full variable domain reads GAGVSQSPRYKVAKRGQDVALRCDPISGHVSLFWYQQALGQGPEFLTYFQNEAQLDKSGLPSDRFFAERPEGSVSTLKIQRTQQEDSAVYLCASSLVTGGFQQYFGPGTRLTVT.

This clone was observed a single time. The chain employs TRBV30 and TRBJ2-5; tentative D call: TRBD2 (6 bases). The tail of the sequence fits TRBJ2-7 better, so the J call may be wrong. This CDR3 has 13 residues. Looked up from germline, CDR1 is GTSNPN and CDR2 is SVGIG (reference sequence). The CDR3 DNA reads as TGTGCCTGGAACAAACGGGGGAATTACGAGCAGTACTTC. It yields the protein CAWNKRGNYEQYF.

This chain uses TRBV6-5 with TRBJ1-6; TRBD1 matches at 7 bases. The CDR3 runs to 15 residues. Germline trimming cut 2 bases from V and 9 bases from J; bases unmatched to any gene: 7. Germline values: CDR1 MNHEY, CDR2 SVGAGI. The CDR3 here is CASSYGTGEGSPLHF. CDR3 coding DNA: TGTGCCAGCAGTTACGGTACAGGGGAAGGTTCACCCCTCCACTTT.

Here the CDR3 DNA reads TGTGCCAGCAGTTTAGGGCACAACTATGGCTACACCTTC. Translating it yields CASSLGHNYGYTF. This chain links TRBV27 with TRBJ1-2; D ambiguous. The CDR3 extends over 13 amino acids. The V gene lost 2 bases and the J gene lost 2 bases, with 6 bases spanning the gap. Germline V gene data show CDR1 as MNHEY and CDR2 as SMNVEV (reference sequence).

V and J are TRBV6-5 and TRBJ2-5, with 8 bases identical to TRBD1. The junction had 7 bases not matched to a gene; V was cut back by 6 bases and J by 4 bases. Per the germline V gene, CDR1 is MNHEY and CDR2 is SVGAGI. This CDR3 region has 14 residues. The CDR3, as DNA: TGTGCCAGCAGGTACCGGACAGGGTCAGAGACCCAGTACTTC. Protein sequence: CASRYRTGSETQYF.

The chain is built from TRBV29-1 and TRBJ2-2; 9 bases are a match to TRBD1. The CDR3 is made up of 15 amino acids. V shed 3 bases, J shed 4 bases, and the junction held 6 bases outside the gene matches. Germline V lookup: CDR1 SQVTM, CDR2 ANQGSEA. The CDR3 DNA is TGCAGCGTTGAGTCTCGGACAGGGGTCACCGGGGAGCTGTTTTTT. Translated: CSVESRTGVTGELFF.

The rearrangement links TRBV5-1 to TRBJ1-2; TRBD1 matches 8 bases. This CDR3 is built from 16 residues. The V gene's germline CDR1 is SGHRS and CDR2 YFSETQ. J gave up 7 bases and V 3 bases, and 14 bases lay outside the gene matches. The CDR3 reads CASSSRTGPDNGGYTF. The CDR3 region has the DNA TGCGCCAGCAGCTCTCGGACAGGGCCGGATAACGGTGGCTACACCTTC.

The genes are TRBV6-6 and TRBJ2-3; TRBD1 agrees at 8 bases. The CDR3 has 16 residues. Trimming cost V 0 bases and J 3 bases; bases outside gene matches: 5. Germline CDR1 and CDR2: MNHNY and SVGAGI (reference sequence). The CDR3 sequence is CASSYSGQVFTDTQYF. The CDR3 region has the DNA TGTGCCAGCAGTTACTCGGGACAGGTGTTTACAGATACGCAGTATTTT.

V is TRBV9 and J is TRBJ1-2, with 8 nucleotides matching TRBD1. The CDR3 is 15 amino acids. Germline V gives CDR1 SGDLS, CDR2 YYNGEE. V trimming: 3 bases; J trimming: 1 base; junction bases outside the gene matches: 5. CDR3 DNA: TGTGCCAGCAGCGACGAGGGACAGGTTAACTATGGCTACACCTTC. Translation gives CASSDEGQVNYGYTF.

This clone was counted once. Different DNA sequences within this sample yield the same CDR3. The chain combines TRBV6-6 with TRBJ1-3; D is unresolved. V lost 0 bases to trimming and J lost 1 base, with 7 bases between them. Germline assignment: CDR1 MNHNY and CDR2 SVGAGI (reference sequence). The length of the CDR3 is 15 residues. This chain's CDR3 is CASSYSGGSGNTIYF. DNA of the CDR3: TGTGCCAGCAGTTACTCTGGCGGGTCTGGAAACACCATATATTTT.

This clone showed up many times. The genes are TRBV29-1 and TRBJ1-2, with D perhaps TRBD1 (6 bases). This CDR3 has 15 amino acids. V was clipped by 6 bases and J by 2 bases, with 19 bases between them. Germline lookup yields CDR1 SQVTM and CDR2 ANQGSEA. This chain's CDR3 is CSVGGGDRDNYGYTF. The CDR3 DNA sequence: TGCAGCGTCGGGGGGGGCGACCGGGACAACTATGGCTACACCTTC.

About this clone itself: One end of the junction does not line up with germline, which may come from a read error. The chain carries TRBV7-9 and TRBJ1-1; no definite D call. CDR3 length equals 14 residues. The germline gives CDR1 SEHNR, CDR2 FQNEAQ (reference sequence). The CDR3 coding sequence is TGTTCCAGCAGCTTAGAAAGGAGCAACTTGGGAGCTTTCTTT. Translated: CSSSLERSNLGAFF.

The chain employs TRBV7-2 and TRBJ2-2, with a possible D match to TRBD1 (5 bases). V was pared by 6 bases and J by 6 bases, with 14 bases between. This CDR3 comprises 14 residues. Looked up from germline, CDR1 is SGHTA and CDR2 is FQGNSA. CDR3 nucleotide sequence: TGTGCCAGCAGGGTAGTCAGGGTCTCCGGGGAGCTGTTTTTT. Protein sequence: CASRVVRVSGELFF.

The V and J genes are TRBV30 and TRBJ2-2; TRBD1 is a possible D gene (6 bases). Trimming left V 4 bases short and J 8 bases short, with 8 bases between. CDR1 and CDR2 from the germline V gene are GTSNPN and SVGIG (reference sequence). The CDR3 spans 11 residues. CDR3 bases: TGTGCCTGGACAGGGGTTGGGGAGCTGTTTTTT. Its translation is CAWTGVGELFF. Filled out from reference TRBV30 and TRBJ2-2, the complete variable domain reads SQTIHQWPATLVQPVGSPLSLECTVEGTSNPNLYWYRQAAGRGLQLLFYSVGIGQISSEVPQNLSASRPQDRQFILSSKKLLLSDSGFYLCAWTGVGELFFGEGSRLTVL.